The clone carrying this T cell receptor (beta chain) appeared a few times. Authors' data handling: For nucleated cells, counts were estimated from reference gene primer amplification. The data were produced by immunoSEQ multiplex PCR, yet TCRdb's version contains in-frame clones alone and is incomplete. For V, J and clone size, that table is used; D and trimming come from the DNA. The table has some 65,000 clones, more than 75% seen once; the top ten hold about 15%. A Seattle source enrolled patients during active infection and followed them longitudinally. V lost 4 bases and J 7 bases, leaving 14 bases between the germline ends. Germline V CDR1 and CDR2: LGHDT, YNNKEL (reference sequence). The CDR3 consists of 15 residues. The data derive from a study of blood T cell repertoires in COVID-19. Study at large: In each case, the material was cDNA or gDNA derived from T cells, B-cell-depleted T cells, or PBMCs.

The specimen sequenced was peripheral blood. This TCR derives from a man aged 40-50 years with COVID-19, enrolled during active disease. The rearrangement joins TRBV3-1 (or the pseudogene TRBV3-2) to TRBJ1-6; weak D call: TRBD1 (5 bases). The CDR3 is CASSLRGGGNSPLHF. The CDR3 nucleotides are TGTGCCAGCAGCCTGCGGGGGGGTGGAAATTCACCCCTCCACTTT.